This T cell receptor beta chain originates from a study of blood T cell repertoires in COVID-19. Profiled with immunoSEQ multiplex PCR; TCRdb holds only in-frame clones, not every one. The table includes roughly 440,000 clones, 88% detected once. Trimming took 0 bases from V and 14 from J, leaving 8 bases between them. CDR3 length: 12 amino acids. Germline assignment: CDR1 MNHNY and CDR2 SVGAGI (reference sequence). The chain joins TRBV6-6 to TRBJ1-6, with D possibly TRBD1 on 5 matching bases. This sequence originates from a woman between 50 and 59 years old with COVID-19, enrolled during active disease. Sequencing was carried out using peripheral blood. CDR3 coding DNA: TGTGCCAGCAGTTACTCTCAGGACACCCTCCACTTT. Translated, it gives CASSYSQDTLHF.